The rows below give T cell receptor beta chains drawn from one sample of a study of blood T cell repertoires in COVID-19. Assay: immunoSEQ multiplex PCR; the TCRdb copy retains only in-frame clones and omits some. The data show some 95,000 clones, with about three quarters seen just once and about 8.4% held by the top ten. The sequenced material came from peripheral blood. Every receptor here comes from a man over 45 who had recovered from COVID-19. The CDR3 runs from the conserved cysteine through the conserved F or W. A D gene is named only where the DNA matches it firmly. Clone size is shown for a subset of rows, as once, few, many or a class of expanded clone.

>TRBV13|.|TRBD2|TRBJ2-7
CASTEMGLAGGEQYF
TGTGCCAGCACCGAAATGGGGCTAGCGGGAGGCGAGCAGTACTTC
>TRBV5-1|.|TRBD2|TRBJ2-3
CASSLVPGLATDTQYF
TGCGCCAGCAGCTTGGTACCGGGACTAGCTACAGATACGCAGTATTTT
>TRBV9|.|TRBD1|TRBJ1-4
CASSDRGATNEKLFF
TGTGCCAGCAGCGACAGGGGTGCGACTAATGAAAAACTGTTTTTT
>TRBV7-9|.|TRBD1|TRBJ1-6
CASSLYTGGNSPLHF
TGTGCCAGCAGCTTATATACAGGGGGTAATTCACCCCTCCACTTT
>TRBV7-2|.|TRBD2|TRBJ2-1
CASSPGGYEQFF
TGTGCCAGCAGCCCGGGAGGGTACGAGCAGTTCTTC
>TRBV6-5|few|.|TRBJ2-7
CASSWGGQYF
TGTGCCAGCAGTTGGGGAGGGCAGTACTTC
>TRBV14|once|.|TRBJ1-3
CASSQERAGTLSGNTIYF
TGTGCCAGCAGCCAAGAAAGGGCGGGGACGCTGTCTGGAAACACCATATATTTT
>TRBV28|.|TRBD1|TRBJ1-1
CASRLQGARGFTEAFF
TGTGCCAGCAGATTACAGGGGGCAAGGGGGTTCACTGAAGCTTTCTTT
>TRBV12-3/TRBV12-4|.|.|TRBJ2-3
CASSLRDTQYF
TGTGCCAGCAGTTTGCGAGATACGCAGTATTTT
>TRBV24-1|.|.|TRBJ2-3
CATSDPRQGTDTQYF
TGTGCCACCAGTGATCCCAGACAGGGCACAGATACGCAGTATTTT
>TRBV29-1|.|.|TRBJ1-2
CSVDQGRAVGGYTF
TGCAGCGTTGACCAGGGCAGGGCCGTCGGTGGCTACACCTTC
>TRBV6-5|.|.|TRBJ1-1
CASSYHPGVDTEAFF
TGTGCCAGCAGTTACCACCCAGGGGTTGACACTGAAGCTTTCTTT
>TRBV5-1|.|TRBD1|TRBJ1-6
CASSLGPGGDNSPLHF
TGCGCCAGCAGCTTAGGTCCAGGGGGAGATAATTCACCCCTCCACTTT
>TRBV7-2|.|TRBD2|TRBJ2-3
CASSLARGREGSSDTQYF
TGTGCCAGCAGCTTAGCCCGCGGGAGGGAGGGAAGTTCAGATACGCAGTATTTT
>TRBV19|few|TRBD1|TRBJ2-5
CASSGTGMGETQYF
TGTGCCAGTAGTGGGACAGGGATGGGAGAGACCCAGTACTTC
>TRBV7-8|.|TRBD2|TRBJ2-1
CASSAFGGGAAPYNEQFF
TGTGCCAGCAGCGCGTTTGGCGGGGGGGCCGCCCCCTACAATGAGCAGTTCTTC
>TRBV10-3|.|.|TRBJ1-2
CAISQGMELRGYTF
TGTGCCATCAGTCAGGGAATGGAGCTTAGAGGCTACACCTTC
>TRBV7-6|.|TRBD1|TRBJ1-2
CASSPTGTGEGYTF
TGTGCCAGCAGCCCTACTGGGACAGGAGAGGGCTACACCTTC
>TRBV7-7|many|TRBD2|TRBJ2-1
CASSPIVAGVVEQFF
TGTGCCAGCAGCCCCATCGTAGCGGGAGTAGTCGAGCAGTTCTTC
>TRBV7-9|.|.|TRBJ2-4
CASSLGGSIQYF
TGTGCCAGCAGCCTAGGAGGAAGCATTCAGTACTTC
>TRBV3-1/TRBV3-2|.|.|TRBJ1-4
CASSQGGSANEKLFF
TGTGCCAGCAGCCAAGGAGGGTCGGCTAATGAAAAACTGTTTTTT
>TRBV7-6|.|.|TRBJ1-3
CASSLGLGGDHSGNTIYF
TGTGCCAGCAGCTTAGGCTTAGGGGGGGACCACTCTGGAAACACCATATATTTT
>TRBV9|.|TRBD1|TRBJ1-1
CASSQTDRPQGVAFF
TGTGCCAGCAGCCAAACGGACAGGCCCCAAGGGGTAGCTTTCTTT
>TRBV10-3|.|.|TRBJ1-5
CAITQGSNQPQHF
TGTGCCATCACTCAGGGAAGCAATCAGCCCCAGCATTTT
>TRBV28|.|.|TRBJ1-3
CASSFRTISGNTIYF
TGTGCCAGCAGTTTTCGGACAATCTCTGGAAACACCATATATTTT
>TRBV9|.|.|TRBJ2-1
CASSVDLLFSYNEQFF
TGTGCCAGCAGCGTAGATCTCCTATTCTCCTACAATGAGCAGTTCTTC
>TRBV7-9|.|.|TRBJ2-5
CASSSAREETQYF
TGTGCCAGCAGCTCTGCGAGGGAAGAGACCCAGTACTTC
>TRBV7-9|.|TRBD1|TRBJ1-1
CASSSRQGMNTEAFF
TGTGCCAGCAGCTCCCGACAGGGTATGAACACTGAAGCTTTCTTT
>TRBV4-2|.|.|TRBJ1-3
CASSQEGVISRNTIYF
TGTGCCAGCAGCCAAGAGGGAGTCATCTCTAGAAACACCATATATTTT
>TRBV7-2|.|TRBD1|TRBJ1-6
CASSPRDRDNSPLHF
TGTGCCAGCAGCCCTCGGGACAGGGATAATTCACCCCTCCACTTT
>TRBV12-5|.|.|TRBJ2-4
CASGVRAAGCRENIQYF
TGTGCTAGTGGGGTCCGTGCGGCTGGTTGCCGGGAAAACATTCAGTACTTC
>TRBV7-8|.|TRBD1|TRBJ2-7
CASSLEGQGTYEQYF
TGTGCCAGCAGCTTAGAGGGACAGGGAACCTACGAGCAGTACTTC
>TRBV6-2/TRBV6-3|.|TRBD1|TRBJ1-5
CASSRATGGYQPQHF
TGTGCCAGCAGTCGGGCGACAGGGGGTTATCAGCCCCAGCATTTT
>TRBV6-1|.|TRBD1|TRBJ1-5
CGNRDREGAQHF
TGTGGCAACCGGGACAGGGAAGGAGCCCAGCATTTT
>TRBV19|once|.|TRBJ2-2
CASSIFDARVVAGELFF
TGTGCCAGTAGTATCTTTGATGCCAGGGTGGTCGCCGGGGAGCTGTTTTTT
>TRBV19|.|.|TRBJ2-7
CASSAHSAERIGEQYF
TGTGCCAGTAGTGCTCATAGCGCCGAGAGGATAGGCGAGCAGTACTTC
>TRBV4-3|once|TRBD1|TRBJ2-1
CASSQGTGGSPRQFF
TGCGCCAGCAGCCAAGGTACAGGGGGGAGCCCGCGGCAGTTCTTC
>TRBV19|.|TRBD2|TRBJ2-7
CASSLPAAGGGEQYF
TGTGCCAGTAGTCTCCCCGCAGCGGGAGGGGGCGAGCAGTACTTC
>TRBV6-5|.|.|TRBJ1-2
CASSRPGANYGYTF
TGTGCCAGCAGTCGTCCCGGGGCTAACTATGGCTACACCTTC
>TRBV5-1|many|TRBD1|TRBJ1-2
CASSQDRGGGYTF
TGCGCCAGCAGCCAAGACAGGGGAGGTGGCTACACCTTC
>TRBV29-1|.|.|TRBJ2-5
CSVEGLAGGVETQYF
TGCAGCGTTGAGGGCTTAGCTGGGGGCGTAGAGACCCAGTACTTC
>TRBV29-1|.|.|TRBJ1-5
CSVQTGNGQPQHF
TGCAGCGTTCAAACGGGGAACGGTCAGCCCCAGCATTTT
>TRBV7-3|few|.|TRBJ1-4
CASSPPATGSRVVTNEKLFF
TGTGCCAGCAGCCCGCCCGCGACAGGCTCGAGGGTGGTAACTAATGAAAAACTGTTTTTT
>TRBV2|.|TRBD1|TRBJ1-2
CATSQGAGYTF
TGTGCCACCTCACAGGGGGCTGGCTACACCTTC
>TRBV7-9|.|TRBD1|TRBJ2-7
CASSLGQGSLWQYF
TGTGCCAGCAGCTTGGGACAGGGCAGCCTCTGGCAGTACTTC
>TRBV5-5|.|.|TRBJ1-4
CASSQATGLTNEKLFF
TGTGCCAGCAGCCAGGCAACAGGGTTGACTAATGAAAAACTGTTTTTT
>TRBV11-3|.|TRBD2|TRBJ2-5
CASSLGVAGDQETQYF
TGTGCCAGCAGCTTAGGTGTGGCGGGGGATCAAGAGACCCAGTACTTC
>TRBV5-1|.|TRBD1|TRBJ2-7
CASSSGMGQGHEQYF
TGCGCCAGCAGCTCCGGGATGGGACAGGGGCACGAGCAGTACTTC
>TRBV5-4|.|TRBD2|TRBJ2-7
CASSDGGAKAYEQYF
TGTGCCAGCAGCGACGGGGGGGCCAAGGCCTACGAGCAGTACTTC
>TRBV19|.|TRBD2|TRBJ2-7
CASSVLAGGVHEQYF
TGTGCCAGTAGTGTCCTAGCGGGAGGAGTCCACGAGCAGTACTTC
>TRBV2|.|TRBD1|TRBJ2-1
CASSTGGNEQFF
TGTGCCAGCAGTACAGGGGGTAATGAGCAGTTCTTC
>TRBV19|.|.|TRBJ1-1
CASSIGGGRNTEAFF
TGTGCCAGTAGTATTGGGGGGGGGCGAAACACTGAAGCTTTCTTT
>TRBV28|.|.|TRBJ1-2
CASSSPGLQGGYTF
TGTGCCAGCAGTTCTCCGGGCCTCCAGGGTGGCTACACCTTC
>TRBV15|.|TRBD1|TRBJ1-4
CATSRDFTGQSIFRGVEKLFF
TGTGCCACCAGCAGAGACTTTACGGGACAGTCCATATTCAGAGGGGTTGAAAAACTGTTTTTT
>TRBV2|.|TRBD2|TRBJ2-2
CASRGGGRNTGELFF
TGTGCCAGCAGGGGCGGGGGGCGGAACACCGGGGAGCTGTTTTTT
>TRBV10-3|.|.|TRBJ2-3
CAITNDVGREVTDTQYF
TGTGCCATCACGAATGATGTCGGGAGAGAAGTCACAGATACGCAGTATTTT
>TRBV10-3|.|.|TRBJ2-1
CAIRTDRVGGEQFF
TGTGCCATCAGGACCGACAGGGTCGGGGGTGAGCAGTTCTTC
>TRBV6-6|.|TRBD1|TRBJ1-3
CASSTTGAGNTIYF
TGTGCCAGCAGCACGACAGGGGCTGGAAACACCATATATTTT
>TRBV28|.|.|TRBJ1-2
CASSLETVNYGYTF
TGTGCCAGCAGTTTAGAGACAGTGAACTATGGCTACACCTTC
>TRBV7-3|.|TRBD1|TRBJ2-1
CASSSGQGGHNEQFF
TGTGCCAGCAGCTCCGGACAGGGTGGCCACAATGAGCAGTTCTTC